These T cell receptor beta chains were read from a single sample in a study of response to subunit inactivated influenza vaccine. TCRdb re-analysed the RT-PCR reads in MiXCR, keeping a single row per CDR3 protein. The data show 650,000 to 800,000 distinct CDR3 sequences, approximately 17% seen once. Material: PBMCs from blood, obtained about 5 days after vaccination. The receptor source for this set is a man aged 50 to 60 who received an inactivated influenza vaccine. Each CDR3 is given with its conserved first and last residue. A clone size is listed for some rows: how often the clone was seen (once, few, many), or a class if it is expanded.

CASSLDPGQGQTQYF | TRBJ2-5 | - | TRBV7-2
CASSPHPSGRADEQFF | TRBJ2-1 | - | TRBV9
CASSSTGEPGQYF | TRBJ2-5 | few | TRBV5-1
CASSRDSTSPLHF | TRBJ1-6 | few | TRBV3-1
CSVEVRLSGANVLTF | TRBJ2-6 | few | TRBV29-1
CSASALGRTSGRDEQFF | TRBJ2-1 | - | TRBV20-1
CASSPIRREQFF | TRBJ2-1 | few | TRBV28
CASSLDRAGYEKLFF | TRBJ1-4 | few | TRBV11-2
CASSPPGLSSGNTIYF | TRBJ1-3 | few | TRBV18
CATSDEGWGTGELFF | TRBJ2-2 | - | TRBV24-1
CASSEFGGLISGANVLTF | TRBJ2-6 | - | TRBV6-1
CASSSWTDSYNEQFF | TRBJ2-1 | many | TRBV7-9
CASSLFKTDTQYF | TRBJ2-3 | - | TRBV5-5
CASSLHGGKETQYF | TRBJ2-5 | many | TRBV12-3/TRBV12-4
CASSPGGGDDLLFYNEQFF | TRBJ2-1 | - | TRBV21-1
CASSLFGQGSYEQYF | TRBJ2-7 | - | TRBV28
CSARGTDVIQYF | TRBJ2-4 | - | TRBV20-1
CSVAGGYPSYNEQFF | TRBJ2-1 | many | TRBV29-1
CASRGGTNTGELFF | TRBJ2-2 | - | TRBV12-3/TRBV12-4
CSAVDFITYEQYF | TRBJ2-7 | few | TRBV20-1
CAISEPGLRGYTF | TRBJ1-2 | - | TRBV10-3
CSARDRLPPPDF | TRBJ2-1 | - | TRBV20-1
CATSEGGTGLSEQYF | TRBJ2-7 | once | TRBV24-1
CASSQAVTDNYGYTF | TRBJ1-2 | many | TRBV3-1
CASSFGTGFPSSYEQYF | TRBJ2-7 | few | TRBV5-1
CASPSGGSSTGELFF | TRBJ2-2 | - | TRBV7-2
CSVGRMVQETQYF | TRBJ2-5 | many | TRBV29-1
CASRRTVQETQYF | TRBJ2-5 | few | TRBV28
CASSAQTSGRAWVEQFF | TRBJ2-1 | - | TRBV7-6
CASRASGGKTDTQYF | TRBJ2-3 | - | TRBV7-2
CASSQGPRNTGELFF | TRBJ2-2 | few | TRBV4-3
CASSFLGADTQYF | TRBJ2-3 | few | TRBV7-2
CASSSPDHEKLFF | TRBJ1-4 | few | TRBV6-5
CASSQESYIDSDTEAFF | TRBJ1-1 | few | TRBV4-3
CASQAPAYEQYF | TRBJ2-7 | few | TRBV28
CASSRSTGYQETQYF | TRBJ2-5 | few | TRBV18
CASSFYVMNTEAFF | TRBJ1-1 | - | TRBV7-2
CASSLGGRKYQETQYF | TRBJ2-5 | - | TRBV7-9
CASSPLGTSGETQYF | TRBJ2-5 | few | TRBV6-1
CASSFNRATQYF | TRBJ2-5 | - | TRBV11-2
CASSLGPGSQPQHF | TRBJ1-5 | few | TRBV7-2
CASSPGTRVYEQYF | TRBJ2-7 | - | TRBV7-9
CASLQGLAGVNEQFF | TRBJ2-1 | - | TRBV12-3/TRBV12-4
CASRPSSVVSSYNEQFF | TRBJ2-1 | - | TRBV27
CASSLVGELTEAFF | TRBJ1-1 | few | TRBV12-3/TRBV12-4
CASSLRRGGSYEQYF | TRBJ2-7 | - | TRBV5-6
CATSRQGYNEQFF | TRBJ2-1 | few | TRBV15
CASSQAGTSRKQFF | TRBJ2-1 | - | TRBV14
CASKSTSGSHEQYF | TRBJ2-7 | few | TRBV5-1
CASSKGRWDPLHF | TRBJ1-6 | few | TRBV6-1
CASSAEGGPGDRGAGANVLTF | TRBJ2-6 | few | TRBV9
CASGGGEQFF | TRBJ2-1 | once | TRBV7-9
CSAGTGRIRNEQFF | TRBJ2-1 | few | TRBV20-1
CASSLWTGRDTQYF | TRBJ2-3 | - | TRBV3-1
CASSNFGGELFF | TRBJ2-2 | - | TRBV7-7
CSAPYQNTEAFF | TRBJ1-1 | many | TRBV20-1
CASSLSSETQYF | TRBJ2-5 | many | TRBV12-3/TRBV12-4
CASRYGEKLFF | TRBJ1-4 | - | TRBV2
CASSGGWTDTQYF | TRBJ2-3 | many | TRBV6-1